Listed below are T cell receptor beta chains from one sample, sequenced in a study of cytomegalovirus exposure and HLA in healthy donors. The table came from immunoSEQ multiplex PCR; TCRdb's copy has only in-frame clones and leaves some out. Altogether 170,000 or so clones are present, around 80% being singletons, with the ten largest covering 4.8%. Sequenced: PBMCs. These receptors came from a man between 18 and 29 years old in good health and CMV-seronegative. Both conserved end residues are part of each CDR3. D genes are given only for firm matches. Size is omitted from some rows. Given values are once, few, many or a class for expanded clones.

d_gene | abundance | j_gene | v_gene | CDR3aa | CDR3nt
TRBD1 | . | TRBJ2-7 | TRBV27 | CASTTGTGYSYEQYF | TGTGCCAGCACTACAGGGACAGGATACTCCTACGAGCAGTACTTC
. | . | TRBJ1-3 | TRBV14 | CASSQDRGNTIYF | TGTGCCAGCAGCCAAGATCGGGGAAACACCATATATTTT
. | . | TRBJ1-1 | TRBV6-1 | CASSVGGGEAFF | TGTGCCAGCAGTGTGGGAGGAGGTGAAGCTTTCTTT
TRBD2 | . | TRBJ2-1 | TRBV28 | CASSLGPSGGRVSYNEQFF | TGTGCCAGCAGTTTAGGACCCTCGGGCGGGAGGGTCTCCTACAATGAGCAGTTCTTC
. | . | TRBJ2-1 | TRBV25-1 | CASSVGTGEQFF | TGTGCCAGCAGTGTGGGGACTGGGGAGCAGTTCTTC
. | . | TRBJ2-1 | TRBV6-1 | CASSESLSSYNEQFF | TGTGCCAGCAGTGAGTCCCTAAGCTCCTACAATGAGCAGTTCTTC
. | . | TRBJ2-5 | TRBV5-1 | CASSQVTEGYQETQYF | TGCGCCAGCAGCCAAGTCACGGAGGGGTACCAAGAGACCCAGTACTTC
TRBD1 | . | TRBJ1-3 | TRBV9 | CASSPGTGRLNGNTIYF | TGTGCCAGCAGCCCTGGGACAGGGCGACTAAATGGAAACACCATATATTTT
. | once | TRBJ2-2 | TRBV9 | CASSPGAGELFF | TGTGCCAGCAGTCCCGGGGCCGGGGAGCTGTTTTTT
. | . | TRBJ2-2 | TRBV6-4 | CASSRSGESGGELFF | TGTGCCAGCAGCCGAAGTGGGGAGTCGGGCGGGGAGCTGTTTTTT
TRBD2 | . | TRBJ2-2 | TRBV11-3 | CASSWNWTSGNTGELFF | TGTGCCAGCAGCTGGAACTGGACTAGCGGGAACACCGGGGAGCTGTTTTTT
. | . | TRBJ2-1 | TRBV5-1 | CASSLVGSVDEQFF | TGCGCCAGCAGCTTGGTCGGGAGTGTGGATGAGCAGTTCTTC
. | . | TRBJ2-7 | TRBV19 | CASSITGTSYEQYF | TGTGCCAGTAGTATTACAGGAACCTCCTACGAGCAGTACTTC
TRBD1 | . | TRBJ2-7 | TRBV4-1 | CASSQRGQGWREHSYEQYF | TGCGCCAGCAGCCAAAGAGGACAGGGGTGGCGGGAGCACTCCTACGAGCAGTACTTC
TRBD2 | . | TRBJ2-3 | TRBV28 | CASSFWAGGSTDTQYF | TGTGCCAGCAGTTTCTGGGCGGGAGGGAGCACAGATACGCAGTATTTT
. | . | TRBJ2-5 | TRBV19 | CASRGTAQETQYF | TGTGCCAGCCGAGGGACTGCCCAAGAGACCCAGTACTTC
TRBD2 | . | TRBJ2-2 | TRBV2 | CASRRGLADNTGELFF | TGTGCCAGCAGACGCGGACTAGCGGACAACACCGGGGAGCTGTTTTTT
. | once | TRBJ1-1 | TRBV6-5 | CASSYTTGLNTEAFF | TGTGCCAGCAGTTACACGACAGGACTGAACACTGAAGCTTTCTTT
. | . | TRBJ1-5 | TRBV6-5 | CASSRGEPGDQPQHF | TGTGCCAGCAGTCGGGGGGAACCAGGGGATCAGCCCCAGCATTTT
TRBD2 | . | TRBJ2-1 | TRBV7-2 | CASSPRWGTSGYNEQFF | TGTGCCAGCAGCCCCCGATGGGGGACTAGCGGTTACAATGAGCAGTTCTTC
. | . | TRBJ1-5 | TRBV7-9 | CSSSRRGQPQHF | TGTTCCAGCAGCCGTCGGGGTCAGCCCCAGCATTTT
. | . | TRBJ1-1 | TRBV2 | CASRQGLAEAFF | TGTGCCAGCAGGCAGGGTTTGGCTGAAGCTTTCTTT
. | . | TRBJ2-7 | TRBV4-2 | CASSQDLSREDKEQYF | TGTGCCAGCAGCCAAGATCTTTCCAGGGAAGATAAGGAGCAGTACTTC
TRBD1 | . | TRBJ1-2 | TRBV2 | CASSVTRGRADYGYTF | TGTGCCAGCAGTGTGACCAGGGGGCGCGCGGACTATGGCTACACCTTC
. | . | TRBJ1-2 | TRBV9 | CASSPGTFSGYTF | TGTGCCAGCAGCCCGGGGACTTTCTCTGGCTACACCTTC
TRBD1 | . | TRBJ2-1 | TRBV27 | CASSYRGDEQFF | TGTGCCAGCAGTTACAGGGGGGATGAGCAGTTCTTC
. | . | TRBJ1-1 | TRBV28 | CASSSYLNTEAFF | TGTGCCAGCAGTTCCTACCTTAATACTGAAGCTTTCTTT
TRBD2 | . | TRBJ2-1 | TRBV11-3 | CASSPLVGVAGGPSYNEQFF | TGTGCCAGCAGCCCCTTGGTCGGGGTAGCGGGAGGGCCCTCGTACAATGAGCAGTTCTTC
. | once | TRBJ1-5 | TRBV6-6 | CASSYSPGAINQPQHF | TGTGCCAGCAGTTACTCACCAGGGGCGATCAATCAGCCCCAGCATTTT
TRBD1 | . | TRBJ2-5 | TRBV5-4 | CASSDRGLETQYF | TGTGCCAGCAGCGACAGGGGGCTAGAGACCCAGTACTTC
TRBD1 | . | TRBJ2-7 | TRBV7-6 | CASTMGTGTEQYF | TGTGCCAGCACCATGGGGACAGGGACCGAGCAGTACTTC
. | . | TRBJ2-3 | TRBV7-8 | CAIFPLVGEVSSDTQYF | TGTGCCATTTTCCCCCTCGTGGGGGAGGTAAGCTCGGATACGCAGTATTTT
. | . | TRBJ2-7 | TRBV5-1 | CASSQGTGAYEQYF | TGCGCCAGCAGCCAGGGGACCGGTGCCTACGAGCAGTACTTC
. | . | TRBJ2-7 | TRBV5-1 | CASSPDSSYEQYF | TGCGCCAGCAGCCCGGACTCTTCCTACGAGCAGTACTTC
. | . | TRBJ2-1 | TRBV4-1 | CASAAYNEQFF | TGCGCCAGCGCGGCGTACAATGAGCAGTTCTTC
. | . | TRBJ2-2 | TRBV6-5 | CASSYQSNTGELFF | TGTGCCAGCAGTTACCAATCGAACACCGGGGAGCTGTTTTTT
. | . | TRBJ2-7 | TRBV18 | CASSRMDGASEQYF | TGTGCCAGCTCACGCATGGATGGGGCTAGCGAGCAGTACTTC
. | . | TRBJ2-3 | TRBV28 | CASSFSGTGGTDTQYF | TGTGCCAGCAGTTTTAGTGGGACGGGGGGCACAGATACGCAGTATTTT
. | . | TRBJ1-3 | TRBV19 | CASKQISGNTIYF | TGTGCCAGTAAACAGATCTCTGGAAACACCATATATTTT
. | few | TRBJ2-1 | TRBV7-3 | CASSSTSLSYNEQFF | TGTGCCAGCAGCTCCACTTCCCTCTCCTACAATGAGCAGTTCTTC
TRBD1 | . | TRBJ1-1 | TRBV7-8 | CASTIQGGNTEAFF | TGTGCCAGCACCATACAGGGGGGGAACACTGAAGCTTTCTTT
. | few | TRBJ1-5 | TRBV5-5 | CASSSDRANQPQHF | TGTGCCAGCAGTTCCGACAGAGCCAATCAGCCCCAGCATTTT
. | . | TRBJ1-1 | TRBV7-8 | CASSLGGRTEAFF | TGTGCCAGCAGCTTAGGGGGGAGGACTGAAGCTTTCTTT
TRBD1 | . | TRBJ2-7 | TRBV7-8 | CASSFRDRNSYEQYF | TGTGCCAGCAGCTTTAGGGACAGGAATTCCTACGAGCAGTACTTC
TRBD1 | . | TRBJ2-3 | TRBV11-2 | CASSYRGFSTDTQYF | TGTGCCAGCAGCTACAGGGGATTTAGCACAGATACGCAGTATTTT
. | . | TRBJ2-7 | TRBV6-5 | CASSYSGAYEQYF | TGTGCCAGCAGTTACTCGGGCGCCTACGAGCAGTACTTC
TRBD2 | . | TRBJ2-3 | TRBV6-7 | CASSRSLAGYTDTQYF | TGTGCCAGCAGTAGGTCTTTAGCGGGATACACAGATACGCAGTATTTT
. | . | TRBJ1-2 | TRBV5-5 | CASSLGGFLNYGYTF | TGTGCCAGCAGCTTAGGGGGTTTCTTGAACTATGGCTACACCTTC
. | . | TRBJ1-1 | TRBV6-1 | CASSELTGLNTEAFF | TGTGCCAGCAGTGAACTAACAGGGCTGAACACTGAAGCTTTCTTT
TRBD2 | . | TRBJ2-7 | TRBV7-2 | CASSPLSGGRIYSGYEQYF | TGTGCCAGCAGCCCACTTTCGGGAGGCAGGATCTACTCCGGCTACGAGCAGTACTTC
. | . | TRBJ2-3 | TRBV6-5 | CASSYFLGDTDTQYF | TGTGCCAGCAGTTACTTTTTGGGAGACACAGATACGCAGTATTTT
TRBD2 | . | TRBJ2-5 | TRBV4-1 | CASSRAGEVETQYF | TGCGCCAGCAGCCGTGCGGGAGAGGTAGAGACCCAGTACTTC
. | . | TRBJ2-3 | TRBV2 | CASSVTWTRTDTQYF | TGTGCCAGCAGCGTAACGTGGACACGTACAGATACGCAGTATTTT